The source of this T cell receptor (beta chain) is a study of cytotoxic CD8 clonotypes in ibrutinib-treated CLL. CDR1 is SGHVT and CDR2 is SQSDAQ in the germline V gene. V was shortened by 5 bases and J by 8 bases, with 12 bases between the two germline ends. The CDR3 runs 13 residues. The repertoire was sequenced with immunoSEQ multiplex PCR; TCRdb's copy has only in-frame clones and lacks some. The sample includes 58,000 or so clones, roughly 57% seen only once; the top ten take under 15%. The material was PBMCs, obtained after 12 months of ibrutinib treatment. V gene TRBV7-4 combines with J gene TRBJ1-4; D might be TRBD1 (5 bases). The TCR sequence derives from a human donor with chronic lymphocytic leukemia. CDR3: CASSPGTVEKLFF. The CDR3 DNA follows: TGTGCCAGCAGCCCGGGGACCGTGGAAAAACTGTTTTTT.